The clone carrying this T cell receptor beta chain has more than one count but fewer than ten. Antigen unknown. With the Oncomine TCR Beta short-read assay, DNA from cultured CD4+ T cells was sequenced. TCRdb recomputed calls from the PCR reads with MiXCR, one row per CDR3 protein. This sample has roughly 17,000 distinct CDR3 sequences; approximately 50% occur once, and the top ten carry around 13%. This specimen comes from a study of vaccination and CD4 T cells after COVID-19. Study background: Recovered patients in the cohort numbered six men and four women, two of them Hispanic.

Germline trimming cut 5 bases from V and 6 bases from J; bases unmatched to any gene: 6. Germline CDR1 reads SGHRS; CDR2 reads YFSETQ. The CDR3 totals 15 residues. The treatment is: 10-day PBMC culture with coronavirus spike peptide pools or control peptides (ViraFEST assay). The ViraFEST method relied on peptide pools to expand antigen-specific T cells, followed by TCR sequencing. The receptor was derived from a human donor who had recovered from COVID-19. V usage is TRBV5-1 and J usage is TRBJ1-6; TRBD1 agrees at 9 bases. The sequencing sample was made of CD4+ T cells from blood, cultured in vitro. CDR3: CASRISGQGNSPLHF. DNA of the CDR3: TGCGCCAGCAGAATATCGGGACAGGGTAATTCACCCCTCCACTTT.